This paragraph reports one T cell receptor beta chain. Its specificity is unknown. Random-hexamer reverse transcription was applied to about 0.45 to 1 ug RNA. TCR beta CDR3 was amplified by immunoSEQ multiplex PCR. This amplification extended across 54 Vbeta and 13 Jbeta segments. TCRdb independently ran MiXCR on the immunoSEQ multiplex PCR reads; one entry per CDR3 protein. Of around 71,000 distinct CDR3 sequences in the sample, 93% were seen once. The data stem from a study of CD8 T cells in Susac syndrome. The germline V gene has CDR1 MNHEY and CDR2 SVGEGT. V was clipped by 8 bases and J by 3 bases, with 7 bases between them. The CDR3 spans 11 residues. Diagnostic criteria defined recently for definite or probable disease were met by the Susac syndrome patients. Negative isolation was applied to CD8+ and CD4+ T cells, and FACS enrichment was applied to TEMRA cells. Findings and limits, study-wide: The study conceded that its TCR sequencing and HLA analysis involved relatively few individuals.

Input material: CD4+ T cells from PBMCs. This sequence originates from a human donor with Susac syndrome. The chain recombines TRBV6-2 or TRBV6-3 with TRBJ1-1; D uncertain. The CDR3 bases are TGTGCCAGCGGCCGGGACACTGAAGCTTTCTTT. This encodes CASGRDTEAFF.